The clone carrying this TCR beta chain has just one count. The identical CDR3 is also encoded by other nucleotide sequences in the sample. The data were taken from a study of blood T cell repertoires in COVID-19. Looking at the study overall: COVID-19 samples from acute and convalescent phases originated in the United States, Italy and Spain.

Here immunoSEQ multiplex PCR was the method, and the copy in TCRdb shows in-frame clones only, minus some. The repertoire holds about 230,000 clones, with about four fifths as singletons. Germline V gene data show CDR1 as SGHDT and CDR2 as YYEEEE. The CDR3 spans 13 residues. V lost 3 bases to trimming and J lost 2 bases, with 9 bases between them. This sequence originates from a man aged 45-65 years with active or convalescent COVID-19. The sample taken for sequencing was peripheral blood. The V and J genes are TRBV5-6 and TRBJ2-7; tentative D call: TRBD2 (7 bases). The DNA for the CDR3 is TGTGCCAGCAGCTCCGGGGGGCCCTACGAGCAGTACTTC. Amino acid sequence: CASSSGGPYEQYF.